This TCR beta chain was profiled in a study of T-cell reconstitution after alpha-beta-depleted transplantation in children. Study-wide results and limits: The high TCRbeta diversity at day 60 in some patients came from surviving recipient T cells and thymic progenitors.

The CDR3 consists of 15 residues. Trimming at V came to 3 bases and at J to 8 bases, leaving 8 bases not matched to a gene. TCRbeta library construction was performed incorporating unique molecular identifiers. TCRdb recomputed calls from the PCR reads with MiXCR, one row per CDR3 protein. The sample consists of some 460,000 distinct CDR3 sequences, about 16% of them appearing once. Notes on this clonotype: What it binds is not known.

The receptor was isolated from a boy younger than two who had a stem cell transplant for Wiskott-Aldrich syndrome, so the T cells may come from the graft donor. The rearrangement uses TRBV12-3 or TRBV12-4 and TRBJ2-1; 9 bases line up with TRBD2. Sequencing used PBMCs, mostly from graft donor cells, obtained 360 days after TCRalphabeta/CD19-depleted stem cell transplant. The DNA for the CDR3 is TGTGCCAGCAGTTTCGGCGGGAGGGCCGTTGATGAGCAGTTCTTC. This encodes CASSFGGRAVDEQFF.